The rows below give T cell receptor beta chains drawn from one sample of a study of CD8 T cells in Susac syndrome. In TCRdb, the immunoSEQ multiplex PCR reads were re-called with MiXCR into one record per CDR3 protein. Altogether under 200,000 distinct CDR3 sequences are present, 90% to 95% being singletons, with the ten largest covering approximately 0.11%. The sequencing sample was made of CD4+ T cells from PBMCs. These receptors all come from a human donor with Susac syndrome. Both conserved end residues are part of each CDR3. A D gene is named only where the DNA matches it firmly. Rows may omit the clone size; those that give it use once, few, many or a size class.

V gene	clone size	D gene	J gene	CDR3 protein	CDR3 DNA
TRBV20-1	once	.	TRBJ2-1	CSLRGTSYNEQFF	TGCAGTCTACGGGGGACCTCCTACAATGAGCAGTTCTTC
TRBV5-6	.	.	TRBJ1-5	CASSLNGRSKQPQHF	TGTGCCAGCAGCTTGAACGGCAGGTCAAAACAGCCCCAGCATTTT
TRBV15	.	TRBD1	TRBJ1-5	CATSKDRERNQPQHF	TGTGCCACCAGTAAAGACAGGGAACGCAATCAGCCCCAGCATTTT
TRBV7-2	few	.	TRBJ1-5	CASSFESGQPQHF	TGTGCCAGCAGCTTCGAATCAGGTCAGCCCCAGCATTTT
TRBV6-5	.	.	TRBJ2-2	CATAGTNTGELFF	TGTGCCACCGCCGGGACCAACACCGGGGAGCTGTTTTTT
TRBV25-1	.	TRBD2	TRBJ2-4	CASSLSGDHAKNIQYF	TGTGCCAGCAGTCTAAGCGGGGATCACGCCAAAAACATTCAGTACTTC
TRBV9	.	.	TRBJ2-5	CASSVGGGRETQYF	TGTGCCAGCAGCGTTGGCGGGGGCCGGGAGACCCAGTACTTC
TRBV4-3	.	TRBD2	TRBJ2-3	CASSQVAGGTDTQYF	TGCGCCAGCAGCCAGGTAGCGGGGGGGACAGATACGCAGTATTTT
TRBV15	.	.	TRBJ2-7	CATSREGGPGASYEQYF	TGTGCCACCAGCAGAGAAGGCGGACCCGGGGCGTCCTACGAGCAGTACTTC
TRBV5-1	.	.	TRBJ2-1	CASSLFPNLMNEQFF	TGCGCCAGCAGCTTGTTCCCAAACCTGATGAATGAGCAGTTCTTC
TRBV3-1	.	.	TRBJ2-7	CASSQDGRAEQYF	TGTGCCAGCAGCCAAGACGGAAGGGCCGAGCAGTACTTC
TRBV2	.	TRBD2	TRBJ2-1	CASSGTISYNEQFF	TGTGCCAGCAGCGGGACTATTTCCTACAATGAGCAGTTCTTC
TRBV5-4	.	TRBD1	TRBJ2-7	CASSLNRGLDYEQYF	TGTGCCAGCAGCTTAAACAGGGGATTAGACTACGAGCAGTACTTC
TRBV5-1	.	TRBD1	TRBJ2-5	CASSSGQGKQETQYF	TGCGCCAGCAGCTCGGGACAGGGGAAGCAAGAGACCCAGTACTTC
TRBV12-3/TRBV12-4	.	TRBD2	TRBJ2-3	CASRRGTTDTQYF	TGTGCCAGCCGGCGGGGGACGACAGATACGCAGTATTTT